Listed here are 21 T cell receptor beta chains from one sample, sequenced in a study of post-analysis software for immune sequencing data. Whole-study findings and limits: When patients were compared with controls, a handful of TRBV segments were more frequent, TRBV5-6, TRBV5-1 and TRBV20-1 among them.

The antigens of these receptors remain unknown. Built from TCR beta cDNA, the libraries had unique molecular identifiers in them. TCRdb re-analysed the PCR reads in MiXCR, keeping a single row per CDR3 protein. Of about 150,000 distinct CDR3 sequences listed, approximately 31% are singletons. Source material: blood. These receptors were collected from a girl aged 5 to 17 with multiple sclerosis.

The rearrangement uses TRBV7-9 and TRBJ1-5; 8 positions agree with TRBD1. The CDR3 runs to 16 residues. Trimming removed 5 bases from V and 6 bases from J; junction bases left unmatched: 12. CDR1 and CDR2 from the germline V gene are SEHNR and FQNEAQ (reference sequence). The CDR3 DNA reads TGTGCCAGCAGCCAGACCGGGACAGGAAGTACTCAGCCCCAGCATTTT. It codes for CASSQTGTGSTQPQHF.

Of note for this clonotype: One base away lies a much larger clone, so this may be a sequencing read error. The rearrangement joins TRBV7-3 to TRBJ2-5; possible D gene TRBD2, 6 bases. The CDR3 is made up of 13 amino acids. Germline CDR1 reads SGHTA; CDR2 reads FQGTGA. Trimming removed 5 bases from V and 11 bases from J, with 18 bases in between. CDR3 sequence reads: CASSATSQNEQYF. The CDR3 DNA reads TGTGCCAGCAGCGCAACTAGCCAGAATGAGCAGTACTTC.

Regarding this clonotype: The junction does not match germline at one end; this may be a read error. This chain links TRBV6-1 with TRBJ2-1; 14 bases match TRBD2. In germline, CDR1 is MNHNS, CDR2 SASEGT. The length of the CDR3 is 19 residues. The CDR3 reads CACSVGTSGSILGKNEQFF. The CDR3, as DNA: TGTGCCTGCAGTGTAGGGACTAGCGGGAGTATTTTGGGAAAAAATGAGCAGTTCTTC.

In this sample, this clonotype turned up many times. J is TRBJ2-1 and V is TRBV5-1; 8 nucleotides agree with TRBD1. The CDR3 spans 20 residues. Germline V gene data show CDR1 as SGHRS and CDR2 as YFSETQ. V dropped 0 bases and J dropped 11; count of bases not matched to a gene: 25. CDR3 bases: TGCGCCAGCAGCTTGGCCCAGGTAGCAGGGGGCGTTTCGGTGTCCTTCAAGCAGTTCTTC. This translates into CASSLAQVAGGVSVSFKQFF.

This clonotype was recorded only once. V and J are TRBV29-1 and TRBJ1-2; TRBD1 matches at 9 bases. There are 14 residues in the CDR3. V shed 6 bases and J 4 bases; nucleotides not matched to a gene: 9. CDR1 is SQVTM, CDR2 ANQGSEA, per germline. The CDR3 protein is CSVCGQGTFYGYTF. The CDR3 DNA reads TGCAGCGTCTGCGGACAGGGGACGTTCTATGGCTACACCTTC.

The sample holds many counts of this clonotype. V gene TRBV5-1 combines with J gene TRBJ1-2; 8 positions agree with TRBD1. The CDR3 has 15 amino acids. Germline-derived CDR1 and CDR2 are SGHRS and YFSETQ. The trim removed 2 bases at V and 5 bases at J, leaving 8 bases unmatched. This CDR3 is CASSLTGGDRYGYTF. In nucleotides, the CDR3 is TGCGCCAGCAGCTTAACAGGGGGGGATCGGTATGGCTACACCTTC.

This chain links TRBV5-1 with TRBJ2-1, with 10 bases that match TRBD2. The CDR3 extends over 14 amino acids. CDR1 is SGHRS, CDR2 YFSETQ, per germline. The V and J ends lost 3 bases and 4 bases, in that order; junction bases with no gene match: 1. The CDR3 coding sequence is TGCGCCAGCAGCTATAGCGGGGGGTACAATGAGCAGTTCTTC. The encoded protein is CASSYSGGYNEQFF.

Notes on this clonotype: This clone may be a read error of a much larger clone one base away. This sequence joins TRBV4-2 and TRBJ2-3; D call uncertain. With the DNA end fitting TRBJ1-5 better, the J assignment may be wrong. The germline V gene has CDR1 LGHNA and CDR2 YNFKEQ. This CDR3 comprises 12 residues. The CDR3 reads CASSQQADTQHF. CDR3 coding DNA: TGTGCCAGCAGCCAACAGGCAGATACGCAGCATTTT.

A remark on this clonotype: Possible read error: a much larger clone is one base away. V is TRBV9 and J is TRBJ1-6; D is unclear. Germline V lookup: CDR1 SGDLS, CDR2 YYNGEE. The CDR3 spans 14 residues. Deletions cut 3 bases from V and 8 bases from J, with 12 bases between. The chain's CDR3 is CASSGDRSDSPLHF. CDR3 nucleotides: TGTGCCAGCAGCGGAGATCGGTCCGATTCACCCCTCCACTTT.

J is TRBJ1-1 and V is TRBV14, with 11 positions matching TRBD1. CDR3 length equals 15 residues. J was trimmed by 4 bases and V by 4 bases; bases with no gene match: 5. Germline CDR1 is SGHDN and CDR2 is FVKESK. The CDR3 DNA reads TGTGCCAGCAGCCTTTCCGGGACAGGGGGCACTGAAGCTTTCTTT. Amino acids: CASSLSGTGGTEAFF.

This rearrangement joins TRBV29-1 to TRBJ1-1; D gene uncertain. Germline lookup yields CDR1 SQVTM and CDR2 ANQGSEA. V lost 7 bases to trimming and J lost 7 bases, with 10 bases between them. The CDR3 contains 10 residues. As DNA, the CDR3 is TGCAGCGCCCGGACGGTTGAAGCTTTCTTT. Protein product: CSARTVEAFF.

The count of this clonotype is one. The rearrangement joins TRBV6-5 to TRBJ2-3; a possible D gene is TRBD2 (5 bases). The CDR3 is 14 residues long. The germline gives CDR1 MNHEY, CDR2 SVGAGI. V lost 6 bases to trimming and J lost 0 bases, with 10 bases between them. Here the CDR3 DNA reads TGTGCCAGCAGAAGCGGTTCTAGCACAGATACGCAGTATTTT. The encoded protein is CASRSGSSTDTQYF.

This clonotype has ten or more counts. The chain links TRBV7-2 to TRBJ2-7, with D perhaps assigned TRBD1 or TRBD2 (5 bases each). The germline CDR1 and CDR2 sequences are SGHTA and FQGNSA. The CDR3 contains 17 residues. V lost 1 base and J lost 4, with 20 bases in between. CDR3 bases: TGTGCCAGCAGCTTAGACGGGACCCCTCGAAGTTTTTACGAGCAGTACTTC. This sequence encodes CASSLDGTPRSFYEQYF.

This clonotype showed up just a few times. J is TRBJ2-2 and V is TRBV5-6; D not certain. The V gene's germline CDR1 is SGHDT and CDR2 YYEEEE. The V end was cut by 2 bases, the J end by 6 bases, with 5 bases between. The CDR3 spans 12 residues. This CDR3 reads CASSFSAGELFF. In nucleotides, the CDR3 is TGTGCCAGCAGCTTCAGCGCCGGGGAGCTGTTTTTT.

This clonotype has a handful of counts. A much larger clone lies a single base off, so this may be a read error. The chain carries TRBV28 and TRBJ2-7; D could derive from TRBD1 or TRBD2 (6 bases each). The CDR3 is 15 residues long. Per germline, CDR1 MDHEN and CDR2 SYDVKM. V dropped 5 bases and J dropped 2 bases, with 16 bases sitting between them. The CDR3 DNA follows: TGTGCCAGCAGTGCAAGGAGGGGGAACACCTACGAGCAGTACTTC. Encoded protein: CASSARRGNTYEQYF.

This clonotype has only a few counts. The rearrangement links TRBV20-1 to TRBJ2-7; tentative D call: TRBD1 (6 bases). The CDR3 spans 14 residues. V dropped 3 bases and J dropped 1 base, with 13 bases sitting between them. Germline CDR1 DFQATT, CDR2 SNEGSKA (reference sequence). This CDR3 reads CSASSQGTSYEQYF. In nucleotides, the CDR3 is TGCAGTGCTAGTTCCCAGGGGACGTCCTACGAGCAGTACTTC.

The sample holds many counts of this clonotype. This chain joins TRBV20-1 and TRBJ2-3; TRBD2 aligns across 9 bases. This CDR3 contains 17 residues. J lost 2 bases, V lost 1 base, and 10 bases had no gene match. Germline lookup yields CDR1 DFQATT and CDR2 SNEGSKA (reference sequence). CDR3 DNA: TGCAGTGCTAGAGGCCCTATAGCGGGAGCTGTCACAGATACGCAGTATTTT. Amino acid sequence: CSARGPIAGAVTDTQYF.

The chain has TRBV19 and TRBJ2-1; a possible D gene is TRBD2 (6 bases). The CDR3 spans 16 residues. Germline V CDR1 and CDR2: LNHDA, SQIVND (reference sequence). Trimming removed 7 bases from V and 5 bases from J, with 21 bases in between. CDR3 DNA: TGTGCCAGTAACCGTTGGGGCAGCGGGTTCAACAATGAGCAGTTCTTC. Translation gives CASNRWGSGFNNEQFF.

On this clonotype itself: It may be a read error: a sequence one base away is much more abundant. The V and J genes are TRBV12-3 or TRBV12-4 and TRBJ2-1; D remains unclear. The CDR3 loop spans 12 amino acids. Written as DNA, the CDR3 is TGTGCCAGCAGTCCCTCCTACAGTGAGCAGTTCTTC. Encoded protein: CASSPSYSEQFF.

J is TRBJ2-1 and V is TRBV4-1, with a possible D match to TRBD2 (6 bases). The V gene lost 4 bases and the J gene lost 0 bases, with 25 bases spanning the gap. In germline, CDR1 is MGHRA, CDR2 YSYEKL. The CDR3 spans 20 residues. The DNA for the CDR3 is TGCGCCAGCAGCCGCACGTGGCGGGACGAAGAATTCGTCTCCTACAATGAGCAGTTCTTC. Its translation: CASSRTWRDEEFVSYNEQFF.

In the case of this clonotype: Being one base from a much bigger clone, this may be a read error. The chain uses TRBV10-3 and TRBJ2-1; D could derive from TRBD1 or TRBD2 (5 bases each). CDR3 length equals 16 residues. The germline CDR1 and CDR2 sequences are ENHRY and SYGVKD. This CDR3 is CTISESRDVLYNEQFF. Written as DNA, the CDR3 is TGTACCATCAGTGAGTCTCGGGACGTACTCTACAATGAGCAGTTCTTC.